This TCR beta chain was recovered during a study of blood T cell repertoires in COVID-19. As for the study in general: The analysed material was cDNA or gDNA that came from T cells, B-cell-depleted T cells, or PBMCs.

The CDR3 has 15 amino acids. Germline values: CDR1 KGHDR, CDR2 SFDVKD. Unmatched junction bases numbered 7, after V lost 7 bases and J lost 1 base. Original analysis: Estimation of nucleated cell counts relied on the amplification of reference gene primers. Some clones are missing from TCRdb's copy, which holds only in-frame ones; the method was immunoSEQ multiplex PCR. V and J calls and clone size are copied from that table; D and trimming were computed from the DNA. The sample shows 52,000 or so clones, approximately 91% of them seen only once. The genes are TRBV24-1 and TRBJ2-3; TRBD1 matches at 7 bases. Sequenced: peripheral blood. The TCR was taken from a woman aged 70 to 79 with active COVID-19. For the CDR3, the DNA is TGTGCCACCAGCGAAGGGGGCGATGGCACAGATACGCAGTATTTT. It codes for CATSEGGDGTDTQYF.